These 7 T cell receptor beta chains were all obtained from the same sample, sequenced in a study of regulatory T cells in long-lasting Graves disease (dated by TCRdb to about 2021). Reading the label with the study, this specimen's time point is: newly diagnosed GD, antithyroid drugs for less than 3 months. For both TCR sequencing and RNA sequencing, RNA was extracted from PBMCs using TRIzol. The library was prepared using multiplex PCR. Sequencing relied on an Illumina HiSeq 4000. iRepertoire HTBI primers and Arm-PCR amplification of CDR3 regions were used to construct TCR beta libraries. TCRdb trimmed public reads at Q25 via fastp, called clones via MiXCR and kept in-frame beta chains. Every entry covers one CDR3 protein and lists the most common genes and DNA from its rows. For this sample there are roughly 500,000 distinct CDR3 sequences; 13% appear just once. Roughly 9.7% of the sample goes to the ten largest clones.

The same specimen was also included in a second study, on T cells in Graves' hyperthyroidism and ophthalmopathy.

This sample comprised peripheral blood mononuclear cells (PBMCs), obtained at new diagnosis, from a patient treated with antithyroid drugs. The receptor set was obtained from a man in his thirties or forties with Graves disease. Donor details come from another sample of the same person, matched by shared clones.

This clonotype showed up just once. V usage is TRBV4-2 and J usage is TRBJ2-5; D is undetermined. Trimming took 1 base from V and 3 from J, leaving 6 bases between them. This CDR3 has 13 residues. The germline V gene encodes CDR1 LGHNA and CDR2 YNFKEQ. The CDR3 DNA is TGTGCCAGCAGCCAAGGATCAGAAGAGACCCAGTACTTC. The encoded protein is CASSQGSEETQYF.

This clonotype was observed at least ten times. The chain is built from TRBV2 and TRBJ2-2; D possibly uses TRBD1 or TRBD2 (5 bases each). V lost 2 bases to trimming and J lost 6 bases, with 7 bases between them. The CDR3 runs 13 residues. Germline assignment: CDR1 SNHLY and CDR2 FYNNEI. The CDR3 DNA follows: TGTGCCAGCAGTGAAATGGGGGCCGGGGAGCTGTTTTTT. Translating gives CASSEMGAGELFF.

This clonotype was picked up a small number of times. The chain combines TRBV5-1 with TRBJ2-1; possibly TRBD1 for D (6 bases). Trimming cost V 2 bases and J 7 bases, with 22 bases left between them. Germline V gene sequence: CDR1 SGHRS, CDR2 YFSETQ. The CDR3 sequence is 17 residues long. CDR3 sequence: CASSLLTGSTHGNEQFF. CDR3 sequence (DNA): TGCGCCAGCAGCTTACTCACAGGGTCAACACACGGGAATGAGCAGTTCTTC.

This clonotype was picked up one time. The chain employs TRBV20-1 and TRBJ2-3; D may be TRBD2 (5 bases). V lost 3 bases, J lost 0 bases, and 13 bases lay in between. Germline V gives CDR1 DFQATT, CDR2 SNEGSKA (reference sequence). This CDR3 spans 15 amino acids. For the CDR3, the DNA is TGCAGTGCTAGGTTTAGTAGCGCAAGCACAGATACGCAGTATTTT. Translated, it gives CSARFSSASTDTQYF.

In regard to this clonotype: A far larger clone is just one base off, so this is likely a read error. This chain joins TRBV7-9 and TRBJ2-7, with D unclear. Germline values: CDR1 SEHNR, CDR2 FQNEAQ (reference sequence). The length of the CDR3 is 14 residues. The CDR3 loop is CAGSVDSASYEQYF. CDR3 DNA: TGTGCCGGCAGCGTAGATAGTGCCTCCTACGAGCAGTACTTC. Based on the CDR3 plus reference TRBV7-9 and TRBJ2-7, the full variable domain is DTGVSQNPRHKITKRGQNVTFRCDPISEHNRLYWYRQTLGQGPEFLTYFQNEAQLEKSRLLSDRFSAERPKGSFSTLEIQRTEQGDSAMYLCAGSVDSASYEQYFGPGTRLTVT.

There are many counts of this clonotype. V and J are TRBV7-9 and TRBJ2-7; 7 bases align to TRBD2. The CDR3 has 14 residues. V shed 4 bases, J shed 3 bases, and the junction held 6 bases outside the gene matches. In germline, CDR1 is SEHNR, CDR2 FQNEAQ (reference sequence). CDR3 in DNA: TGTGCCAGCAGCTATACCGGGACTAACTACGAGCAGTACTTC. Protein sequence: CASSYTGTNYEQYF.

This clonotype came up many times. This sequence joins TRBV27 and TRBJ1-2, with D possibly being TRBD1 (5 bases). The V end lost 5 bases, the J end lost 2 bases, and 15 bases lay between the germline ends. Germline lookup yields CDR1 MNHEY and CDR2 SMNVEV (reference sequence). This CDR3 has 15 residues. For the CDR3, the DNA is TGTGCCAGCAGTGCTCAGGGATCGAGGAACTATGGCTACACCTTC. Protein product: CASSAQGSRNYGYTF.